This TCR beta chain is from a study of cytomegalovirus exposure and HLA in healthy donors. In the study overall: A prior study identified approximately 120 million unique TCR beta sequences from roughly 170 million T cells.

There were likely unrecorded immune exposures, though donors were nominally healthy when sampled. 60 Vbeta and 13 Jbeta primers were used in PCR. Sequencing used immunoSEQ multiplex PCR; TCRdb keeps in-frame clones, though not all of them. Altogether 110,000 or so clones are present, 70% to 80% being singletons, with the ten largest covering around 16%. V lost 7 bases, J lost 4 bases, and 6 bases stayed unmatched. The germline V gene has CDR1 MDHEN and CDR2 SYDVKM. CDR3 length: 14 residues. Sequenced sample: PBMCs. The receptor was derived from a man between 50 and 59 years old in good health and CMV-seropositive. The gene calls are TRBV28 and TRBJ2-2; TRBD1 matches 7 bases. The CDR3 region has the DNA TGTGCCAGCACCACGGGACAGTTCACCGGGGAGCTGTTTTTT. Protein product: CASTTGQFTGELFF.